Below are 15 T cell receptor beta chains sequenced from a single sample in a study of CD8 T cells in ankylosing spondylitis. A single record per CDR3 protein comes from TCRdb applying MiXCR to the 5' RACE reads. This repertoire shows 150,000 to 200,000 distinct CDR3 sequences, about 20% found once; its top ten account for more than 3.5%. Sequenced sample: blood, either unsorted or a sorted T cell fraction (not recorded which). The receptors shown here come from a male donor aged 5 to 30 with ankylosing spondylitis or in good health (not recorded which).

This clonotype was counted only a few times. The rearrangement joins TRBV7-2 to TRBJ2-3; D is ambiguous. Germline-derived CDR1 and CDR2 are SGHTA and FQGNSA. The CDR3 length is 12 residues. Between the trimmed V and J ends, which lost 8 bases and 2 bases, there was a span of 8 bases. The CDR3 sequence: CASRKNTDTQYF. The CDR3 DNA reads TGTGCCAGCCGAAAAAACACAGATACGCAGTATTTT.

This clonotype was detected ten times or more. The gene calls are TRBV6-2 or TRBV6-3 and TRBJ2-7, with D possibly matching TRBD1 (7 bases). Trimming shortened V by 7 bases and J by 2 bases, and 15 bases separated the two germline ends. There are 14 residues in the CDR3. Germline lookup yields CDR1 MNHEY and CDR2 SVGEGT. The chain's CDR3 is CASMAGQTTYEQYF. As DNA, the CDR3 is TGTGCCAGCATGGCGGGACAGACTACCTACGAGCAGTACTTC.

In this sample, this clonotype turned up many times. The chain recombines TRBV6-5 with TRBJ2-3; D gene unclear. This CDR3 has 14 residues. Germline CDR1 is MNHEY and CDR2 is SVGAGI. Trimming pared 2 bases from V and 6 bases from J, leaving 12 bases between. CDR3 sequence: CASSYPTLGDTQYF. The CDR3, as DNA: TGTGCCAGCAGTTACCCTACCCTTGGGGATACGCAGTATTTT.

This clonotype was seen ten or more times. This chain links TRBV12-3 or TRBV12-4 with TRBJ2-7; D assignment may be TRBD1 or TRBD2 (5 bases each). Trimming stripped 6 bases from V and 6 bases from J, with 18 bases between. CDR3 size: 14 residues. For the CDR3, the DNA is TGTGCCAGCAGAGAGGGACGAGGGGTCGCCGAGCAGTACTTC. Translation: CASREGRGVAEQYF.

This clonotype was counted ten times or more. The chain couples TRBV10-2 to TRBJ2-7, with D perhaps matching TRBD2 (6 bases). This CDR3 is 14 amino acids long. V lost 1 base, J lost 6 bases, and 13 bases lay in between. Germline-derived CDR1 and CDR2 are WSHSY and SAAADI. CDR3 protein: CASSEFRERVEQYF. CDR3 in DNA: TGCGCCAGCAGTGAGTTTCGGGAGAGAGTCGAGCAGTACTTC.

The table lists this clonotype with many counts. The chain combines TRBV7-9 with TRBJ2-3; D possibly matches TRBD1 or TRBD2 (5 bases each). Germline CDR1 is SEHNR and CDR2 is FQNEAQ (reference sequence). V lost 5 bases to trimming and J lost 0 bases, with 15 bases between them. The CDR3 runs 16 residues. This CDR3 reads CASSPPSGHSTDTQYF. CDR3 coding DNA: TGTGCCAGCAGCCCCCCCAGCGGACATAGCACAGATACGCAGTATTTT. The full variable domain, with the rest looked up from reference TRBV7-9 and TRBJ2-3, is DTGVSQNPRHKITKRGQNVTFRCDPISEHNRLYWYRQTLGQGPEFLTYFQNEAQLEKSRLLSDRFSAERPKGSFSTLEIQRTEQGDSAMYLCASSPPSGHSTDTQYFGPGTRLTVL.

This clonotype was counted at least ten times. This chain joins TRBV11-3 and TRBJ2-2; D may be TRBD1 (6 bases). The V end lost 5 bases, the J end lost 0 bases, and 19 bases lay between the germline ends. Germline V gives CDR1 SGHNT, CDR2 YENEEA. The CDR3 extends over 18 amino acids. The CDR3 is CASSLLPGQFANTGELFF. The CDR3 region has the DNA TGTGCCAGCAGCCTCCTCCCTGGACAGTTCGCGAACACCGGGGAGCTGTTTTTT.

This clonotype occurred many times. The rearrangement uses TRBV10-3 and TRBJ2-7, with 10 bases that match TRBD2. The V segment lost 5 bases and the J segment 2 bases; nucleotides outside the gene matches: 3. CDR1 is ENHRY and CDR2 is SYGVKD in the germline V gene. This CDR3 has 14 amino acids. CDR3 amino acids: CAISSLAGAYEQYV. CDR3 DNA sequence: TGTGCCATCAGTTCCCTAGCGGGGGCCTACGAGCAGTACGTC.

This clonotype has ten or more counts. This CDR3 reads CASSDSGPQETQYF. CDR3 bases: TGTGCCAGCAGCGATAGCGGGCCTCAAGAGACCCAGTACTTC. The chain has TRBV3-1 and TRBJ2-5, with 7 bases aligning to TRBD2. Unmatched junction bases numbered 5, after V lost 5 bases and J lost 2 bases. The germline CDR1 and CDR2 sequences are LGHDT and YNNKEL (reference sequence). The CDR3 covers 14 residues.

This clonotype was found many times. The chain couples TRBV7-2 to TRBJ2-7, with 11 positions matching TRBD2. This CDR3 has 15 residues. Trimming cost V 5 bases and J 7 bases; bases outside gene matches: 10. Germline V gene data show CDR1 as SGHTA and CDR2 as FQGNSA. CDR3 in DNA: TGTGCCAGCAGCAGCACTAGCGGGGGATCTGGGGAGCAGTACTTC. Translation gives CASSSTSGGSGEQYF.

This clonotype was observed at least ten times. This sequence joins TRBV10-3 and TRBJ2-3; no clear D. The V gene's germline CDR1 is ENHRY and CDR2 SYGVKD. This CDR3 spans 12 amino acids. V lost 5 bases and J 4 bases, leaving 7 bases between the germline ends. The CDR3 sequence is CAISSSADTQYF. Written as DNA, the CDR3 is TGTGCCATCAGTAGTTCGGCAGATACGCAGTATTTT.

This clonotype showed up many times. The V call is TRBV24-1, the J call TRBJ2-2, with D perhaps matching TRBD1 (6 bases). There are 13 residues in the CDR3. Germline CDR1 KGHDR, CDR2 SFDVKD. The ends were cut back, 5 bases at V and 6 bases at J, with 9 bases in the middle. For the CDR3, the DNA is TGTGCCACCAGTGTGAGGGGGTCCGGGGAGCTGTTTTTT. This sequence encodes CATSVRGSGELFF.

Ten or more counts support this clonotype. V and J are TRBV29-1 and TRBJ2-3, with 12 bases that match TRBD2. The CDR3 loop spans 15 amino acids. Germline CDR1 is SQVTM and CDR2 is ANQGSEA. With 3 bases clipped from V and 2 bases from J, the junction kept 3 bases outside the gene matches. The CDR3 DNA follows: TGCAGCGTTGATCTAGCGGGGGGGTTCACAGATACGCAGTATTTT. Translating gives CSVDLAGGFTDTQYF.

In its sample, this clonotype was seen once. V gene TRBV5-1 combines with J gene TRBJ2-3, with D uncertain. Trimming removed 4 bases from V and 6 bases from J, with 9 bases in between. CDR3 length: 12 amino acids. CDR1 and CDR2 (germline): SGHRS, YFSETQ. The CDR3 sequence is CASSGFGDTQYF. In DNA form, the CDR3 reads TGCGCCAGCAGCGGGTTCGGGGATACGCAGTATTTT.

The gene calls are TRBV18 and TRBJ1-3, with D unresolved. Germline V gene lookup returns CDR1 KGHSH and CDR2 LQKENI. The CDR3 sequence is 16 residues long. Deletions cut 1 base from V and 2 bases from J, with 12 bases between. Here the CDR3 DNA reads TGTGCCAGCTCACCACGGAGACTGACAACTGGAAACACCATATATTTT. It encodes CASSPRRLTTGNTIYF.